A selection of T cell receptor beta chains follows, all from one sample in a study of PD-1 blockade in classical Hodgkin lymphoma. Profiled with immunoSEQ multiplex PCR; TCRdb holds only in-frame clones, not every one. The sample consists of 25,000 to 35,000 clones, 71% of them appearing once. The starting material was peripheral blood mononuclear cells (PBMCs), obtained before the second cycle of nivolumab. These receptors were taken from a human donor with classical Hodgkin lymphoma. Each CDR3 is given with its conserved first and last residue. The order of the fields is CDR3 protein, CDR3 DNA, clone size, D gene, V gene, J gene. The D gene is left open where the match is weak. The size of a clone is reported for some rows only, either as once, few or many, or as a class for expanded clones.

cdr3_aa: CASSSGQDGYTF
cdr3_nt: TGTGCCAGCAGCTCGGGACAGGATGGCTACACCTTC
clone_size: NA
d_call: TRBD1
v_call: TRBV7-9
j_call: TRBJ1-2

cdr3_aa: CASSSSLAGGMLGEQFF
cdr3_nt: TGTGCCAGCAGCTCCTCACTAGCGGGGGGGATGTTGGGTGAGCAGTTCTTC
clone_size: NA
d_call: TRBD2
v_call: TRBV4-2
j_call: TRBJ2-1

cdr3_aa: CASSPDREYEKLFF
cdr3_nt: TGTGCCAGCAGTCCGGACAGGGAATATGAAAAACTGTTTTTT
clone_size: NA
d_call: TRBD1
v_call: TRBV28
j_call: TRBJ1-4

cdr3_aa: CASSPQIGDSLYSNQPQHF
cdr3_nt: TGCGCCAGCAGCCCGCAAATAGGAGACAGCCTTTATAGCAATCAGCCCCAGCATTTT
clone_size: few
d_call: NA
v_call: TRBV4-1
j_call: TRBJ1-5

cdr3_aa: CASSLGVGPGTDTQYF
cdr3_nt: TGTGCCAGCAGCTTAGGGGTGGGTCCAGGCACAGATACGCAGTATTTT
clone_size: once
d_call: NA
v_call: TRBV7-2
j_call: TRBJ2-3

cdr3_aa: CASSQFTGGEISYEQYF
cdr3_nt: TGTGCCAGCAGCCAATTCACAGGGGGCGAGATCTCCTACGAGCAGTACTTC
clone_size: NA
d_call: TRBD1
v_call: TRBV7-2
j_call: TRBJ2-7

cdr3_aa: CASSPKPGGSTDTQYF
cdr3_nt: TGTGCCAGCAGCCCAAAGCCGGGGGGGAGCACAGATACGCAGTATTTT
clone_size: NA
d_call: TRBD2
v_call: TRBV11-2
j_call: TRBJ2-3

cdr3_aa: CASSFPQGWQYF
cdr3_nt: TGTGCCAGCAGCTTTCCACAGGGGTGGCAGTACTTC
clone_size: few
d_call: TRBD1
v_call: TRBV7-2
j_call: TRBJ2-7

cdr3_aa: CASSLTGMDQPQHF
cdr3_nt: TGTGCCAGCAGTTTGACAGGGATGGACCAGCCCCAGCATTTT
clone_size: NA
d_call: TRBD1
v_call: TRBV28
j_call: TRBJ1-5

cdr3_aa: CASSFGTGYFEQYF
cdr3_nt: TGTGCCAGCAGTTTTGGGACAGGATATTTTGAGCAGTACTTC
clone_size: NA
d_call: TRBD1
v_call: TRBV27
j_call: TRBJ2-7

cdr3_aa: CASSDMGLYEQYF
cdr3_nt: TGTGCCAGCAGCGATATGGGACTTTACGAGCAGTACTTC
clone_size: NA
d_call: NA
v_call: TRBV25-1
j_call: TRBJ2-7

cdr3_aa: CAWSVFSPAGGPYQETQYF
cdr3_nt: TGTGCCTGGAGTGTATTTAGCCCAGCGGGGGGACCGTACCAAGAGACCCAGTACTTC
clone_size: NA
d_call: TRBD2
v_call: TRBV30
j_call: TRBJ2-5

cdr3_aa: CASSRLSGTGRLWTF
cdr3_nt: TGTGCCAGCAGCCGTTTATCCGGGACAGGGCGTCTTTGGACCTTC
clone_size: few
d_call: TRBD1
v_call: TRBV6-5
j_call: TRBJ1-2

cdr3_aa: CASSHGTFYGYTF
cdr3_nt: TGCGCCAGCAGCCACGGGACTTTCTATGGCTACACCTTC
clone_size: NA
d_call: NA
v_call: TRBV5-1
j_call: TRBJ1-2

cdr3_aa: CASSPEGGAKDNEQFF
cdr3_nt: TGTGCCAGCAGCCCCGAGGGGGGGGCGAAGGACAATGAGCAGTTCTTC
clone_size: NA
d_call: NA
v_call: TRBV7-9
j_call: TRBJ2-1

cdr3_aa: CASSTQQGNTGELFF
cdr3_nt: TGTGCCAGCAGCACGCAACAGGGAAACACCGGGGAGCTGTTTTTT
clone_size: few
d_call: NA
v_call: TRBV9
j_call: TRBJ2-2

cdr3_aa: CASSQEDRPGNTIYF
cdr3_nt: TGCGCCAGCAGCCAAGAAGACAGGCCTGGAAACACCATATATTTT
clone_size: few
d_call: NA
v_call: TRBV4-1
j_call: TRBJ1-3

cdr3_aa: CASSQEGGAQYF
cdr3_nt: TGTGCCAGCAGCCAAGAGGGGGGGGCGCAGTACTTC
clone_size: NA
d_call: NA
v_call: TRBV4-2
j_call: TRBJ2-7

cdr3_aa: CASSLGQSTDTQYF
cdr3_nt: TGTGCCAGCAGTTTAGGCCAGAGCACAGATACGCAGTATTTT
clone_size: once
d_call: NA
v_call: TRBV28
j_call: TRBJ2-3

cdr3_aa: CASSQGARGGLNEQFF
cdr3_nt: TGTGCCAGCAGCCAAGGAGCGCGGGGGGGCCTTAATGAGCAGTTCTTC
clone_size: NA
d_call: TRBD2
v_call: TRBV14
j_call: TRBJ2-1

cdr3_aa: CASSLLPGLYNEQFF
cdr3_nt: TGTGCCAGCAGCTTACTACCAGGGCTTTACAATGAGCAGTTCTTC
clone_size: few
d_call: NA
v_call: TRBV7-2
j_call: TRBJ2-1

cdr3_aa: CASNPTGNRETQYF
cdr3_nt: TGTGCCAGCAATCCGACAGGGAATCGGGAGACCCAGTACTTC
clone_size: NA
d_call: TRBD1
v_call: TRBV6-5
j_call: TRBJ2-5

cdr3_aa: CASLQQETQYF
cdr3_nt: TGTGCCAGCCTCCAACAAGAGACCCAGTACTTC
clone_size: NA
d_call: NA
v_call: TRBV2
j_call: TRBJ2-5

cdr3_aa: CASGRGLASEADTQYF
cdr3_nt: TGTGCCAGCGGACGCGGTCTAGCGTCTGAGGCAGATACGCAGTATTTT
clone_size: NA
d_call: NA
v_call: TRBV9
j_call: TRBJ2-3

cdr3_aa: CASSLPGQEPYGYTF
cdr3_nt: TGTGCCAGCAGCTTACCGGGACAGGAGCCCTATGGCTACACCTTC
clone_size: NA
d_call: TRBD1
v_call: TRBV5-6
j_call: TRBJ1-2

cdr3_aa: CASRIGRSTEAFF
cdr3_nt: TGTGCCAGCAGGATAGGGAGGAGCACTGAAGCTTTCTTT
clone_size: NA
d_call: NA
v_call: TRBV2
j_call: TRBJ1-1

cdr3_aa: CASSVDPVGEETQYF
cdr3_nt: TGTGCCAGCAGCGTAGACCCAGTGGGAGAGGAGACCCAGTACTTC
clone_size: few
d_call: NA
v_call: TRBV9
j_call: TRBJ2-5

cdr3_aa: CASRDDNNYGYTF
cdr3_nt: TGTGCCAGCAGAGACGACAACAACTATGGCTACACCTTC
clone_size: NA
d_call: NA
v_call: TRBV2
j_call: TRBJ1-2

cdr3_aa: CASSLVQGDHTDTQYF
cdr3_nt: TGTGCCAGCAGCTTAGTTCAAGGGGACCATACAGATACGCAGTATTTT
clone_size: once
d_call: NA
v_call: TRBV11-2
j_call: TRBJ2-3

cdr3_aa: CASSTRLAGAQETQYF
cdr3_nt: TGCGCCAGCAGCACTAGACTAGCGGGGGCCCAAGAGACCCAGTACTTC
clone_size: NA
d_call: TRBD2
v_call: TRBV5-1
j_call: TRBJ2-5

cdr3_aa: CASSIMHSAYEDYTF
cdr3_nt: TGTGCCAGTAGTATAATGCACAGTGCCTATGAGGACTACACCTTC
clone_size: NA
d_call: NA
v_call: TRBV19
j_call: TRBJ1-2

cdr3_aa: CASSYRGGGNVEQFF
cdr3_nt: TGTGCCAGCAGTTACCGTGGGGGGGGCAACGTTGAGCAGTTCTTC
clone_size: NA
d_call: NA
v_call: TRBV6-5
j_call: TRBJ2-1

cdr3_aa: CSVLTGPYEQYF
cdr3_nt: TGCAGCGTATTGACAGGCCCCTACGAGCAGTACTTC
clone_size: NA
d_call: NA
v_call: TRBV29-1
j_call: TRBJ2-7

cdr3_aa: CASSLIWTSSYNEQFF
cdr3_nt: TGTGCCAGCAGCTTGATATGGACGAGCTCCTACAATGAGCAGTTCTTC
clone_size: NA
d_call: NA
v_call: TRBV11-2
j_call: TRBJ2-1

cdr3_aa: CASSEQGPYGYTF
cdr3_nt: TGTGCCAGCAGTGAGCAGGGGCCCTATGGCTACACCTTC
clone_size: NA
d_call: NA
v_call: TRBV2
j_call: TRBJ1-2

cdr3_aa: CASSGGYTGELFF
cdr3_nt: TGTGCCAGCTCCGGGGGATACACCGGGGAGCTGTTTTTT
clone_size: NA
d_call: NA
v_call: TRBV6-6
j_call: TRBJ2-2

cdr3_aa: CASSAEQDVNTEAFF
cdr3_nt: TGTGCCAGCAGTGCCGAACAGGACGTGAACACTGAAGCTTTCTTT
clone_size: few
d_call: NA
v_call: TRBV6-1
j_call: TRBJ1-1

cdr3_aa: CASRIGGSTYNEQFF
cdr3_nt: TGTGCCAGTAGGATCGGGGGCTCAACCTACAATGAGCAGTTCTTC
clone_size: few
d_call: NA
v_call: TRBV19
j_call: TRBJ2-1

cdr3_aa: CASSRQLPTIYF
cdr3_nt: TGTGCCAGCAGCAGACAGCTCCCTACCATATATTTT
clone_size: medium-sized
d_call: NA
v_call: TRBV7-9
j_call: TRBJ1-3

cdr3_aa: CASSQNGPSLTYGYTF
cdr3_nt: TGCGCCAGCAGCCAAAACGGACCTTCCCTAACATATGGCTACACCTTC
clone_size: NA
d_call: NA
v_call: TRBV4-3
j_call: TRBJ1-2

cdr3_aa: CASSFSGGAGEQYF
cdr3_nt: TGTGCCAGCAGCTTTAGCGGGGGGGCGGGAGAGCAGTACTTC
clone_size: few
d_call: TRBD2
v_call: TRBV7-2
j_call: TRBJ2-7

cdr3_aa: CASSRLVGAGETQYF
cdr3_nt: TGTGCCAGCAGCCGCCTGGTGGGGGCGGGGGAGACCCAGTACTTC
clone_size: NA
d_call: NA
v_call: TRBV7-8
j_call: TRBJ2-5

cdr3_aa: CASSLVAASGSEQFF
cdr3_nt: TGTGCCAGCAGCTTAGTCGCAGCTAGCGGATCTGAGCAGTTCTTC
clone_size: NA
d_call: TRBD2
v_call: TRBV11-3
j_call: TRBJ2-1

cdr3_aa: CASSLDEILHF
cdr3_nt: TGTGCCAGCAGCTTGGATGAGATTCTCCACTTT
clone_size: NA
d_call: NA
v_call: TRBV5-3
j_call: TRBJ1-6

cdr3_aa: CASSRTAPGELFF
cdr3_nt: TGTGCCAGCAGCCGGACTGCCCCCGGGGAGCTGTTTTTT
clone_size: NA
d_call: NA
v_call: TRBV25-1
j_call: TRBJ2-2

cdr3_aa: CASSTQGLAGGGTGELFF
cdr3_nt: TGTGCCAGTAGTACCCAGGGACTAGCGGGGGGAGGGACCGGGGAGCTGTTTTTT
clone_size: NA
d_call: TRBD2
v_call: TRBV19
j_call: TRBJ2-2

cdr3_aa: CASRGRGQGNQPQHF
cdr3_nt: TGTGCCAGCAGAGGCCGGGGACAGGGAAATCAGCCCCAGCATTTT
clone_size: NA
d_call: TRBD1
v_call: TRBV27
j_call: TRBJ1-5